These 17 T cell receptor beta chains were all obtained from the same sample, sequenced in a study of brain T cells in children with intractable seizures (dated by TCRdb to about 2021). The library came from the immunoSEQ multiplex PCR assay. This immuneACCESS table, as held by TCRdb, lists in-frame sequences with V and J called but not all clones. Of the missing ones, under half trace to an unresolved V gene in checked studies; the others have no known cause. The sample data list about 340,000 clones, and roughly 92% of these were observed just once. The ten largest make up 5% to 7% of the sample. In light of the paper, this sample's time point label describes: blood from clinic visit 5 months post-surgery; TSC patient then seizure free. Sequencing used peripheral blood, obtained less than 6 months after surgery. The receptors shown here come from a boy under two years old with tuberous sclerosis and intractable seizures.

The chain carries TRBV7-2 and TRBJ1-1; TRBD1 matches 8 bases. This CDR3 comprises 16 residues. V gave up 5 bases and J gave up 1 base; unmatched junction bases: 9. Germline values: CDR1 SGHTA, CDR2 FQGNSA. The CDR3 is CASSQTGQGGNTEAFF. DNA for the CDR3: TGTGCCAGCAGCCAAACCGGACAGGGAGGGAACACTGAAGCTTTCTTT.

This clone turned up a few times. The rearrangement links TRBV2 to TRBJ1-1; no definite D call. The CDR3 runs to 12 residues. V was trimmed by 3 bases and J by 7 bases, leaving 9 bases between them. The germline V gene has CDR1 SNHLY and CDR2 FYNNEI. The CDR3 spells CASSEGSLEAFF. The CDR3 nucleotides read TGTGCCAGCAGTGAGGGGAGCCTTGAAGCTTTCTTT.

The rearrangement links TRBV5-6 to TRBJ2-5; D perhaps matches TRBD2 (5 bases). This CDR3 is built from 14 residues. Trimming cost V 4 bases and J 5 bases, with 15 bases left between them. Germline-derived CDR1 and CDR2 are SGHDT and YYEEEE. CDR3 nucleotide sequence: TGTGCCAGCAGCCTTACTGGGAGCTGGGAGACCCAGTACTTC. Its protein is CASSLTGSWETQYF.

The chain links TRBV5-1 to TRBJ2-7; TRBD2 matches at 8 bases. The CDR3 is 15 residues long. J was trimmed by 4 bases and V by 4 bases; bases with no gene match: 10. Germline assignment: CDR1 SGHRS and CDR2 YFSETQ. The CDR3 sequence is CASSEPGGIGYEQYF. CDR3 sequence (DNA): TGCGCCAGCAGCGAACCGGGGGGGATTGGGTACGAGCAGTACTTC.

The chain combines TRBV19 with TRBJ2-7, with D possibly being TRBD1 (6 bases). Germline CDR1 reads LNHDA; CDR2 reads SQIVND (reference sequence). With 6 bases removed from V and 4 bases from J, the gap between germline ends came to 16 bases. The CDR3 has 14 amino acids. The CDR3 DNA follows: TGTGCCAGTAGGCCCGGACAGAATCAATACGAGCAGTACTTC. Its translation is CASRPGQNQYEQYF.

CDR3 sequence reads: CASSFQGLQRDEQFF. CDR3 in DNA: TGTGCCAGCAGCTTTCAGGGCCTCCAGCGGGATGAGCAGTTCTTC. This chain joins TRBV5-6 and TRBJ2-1; D possibly corresponds to TRBD2 (6 bases). The CDR3 consists of 15 residues. Per germline, CDR1 SGHDT and CDR2 YYEEEE. V was cut by 2 bases and J by 8 bases, with 17 bases left in between.

V usage is TRBV2 and J usage is TRBJ1-1; 9 positions match TRBD1. There are 18 residues in the CDR3. V was pared by 0 bases and J by 0 bases, with 8 bases of the junction left unmatched. Germline CDR1 reads SNHLY; CDR2 reads FYNNEI. The CDR3: CASSEAVRGTGLNTEAFF. Here the CDR3 DNA reads TGTGCCAGCAGTGAAGCGGTACGGGGGACAGGGCTGAACACTGAAGCTTTCTTT.

The V gene is TRBV27, the J gene TRBJ2-7, with TRBD2 matching over 10 bases. Germline trimming cut 6 bases from V and 0 bases from J; bases unmatched to any gene: 2. The CDR3 length is 14 residues. In germline, CDR1 is MNHEY, CDR2 SMNVEV (reference sequence). The CDR3 is CASSLAGDSYEQYF. As DNA, the CDR3 is TGTGCCAGCAGCCTAGCGGGGGACTCCTACGAGCAGTACTTC.

The rearrangement joins TRBV9 to TRBJ1-4; D uncertain. The CDR3 is 16 amino acids. Trimming took 4 bases from V and 3 from J, leaving 16 bases between them. The V gene's germline CDR1 is SGDLS and CDR2 YYNGEE. The CDR3: CASSLEGLTANEKLFF. The CDR3 DNA sequence: TGTGCCAGCAGCCTTGAGGGTTTGACGGCTAATGAAAAACTGTTTTTT.

This chain uses TRBV13 with TRBJ2-2; unclear D gene. V was shortened by 5 bases and J by 5 bases, with 18 bases between the two germline ends. The CDR3 spans 16 residues. CDR1 is PRHDT and CDR2 is FYEKMQ in the germline V gene (reference sequence). CDR3 DNA: TGTGCCAGCAGCGAACGGACCGGCTTTCTTACCGGGGAGCTGTTTTTT. It is translated as CASSERTGFLTGELFF.

This rearrangement joins TRBV11-2 to TRBJ2-3; D uncertain. Trimming cost V 5 bases and J 4 bases, with 7 bases left between them. CDR3 length: 12 residues. The germline CDR1 and CDR2 sequences are SGHAT and FQNNGV. The CDR3 region has the DNA TGTGCCAGCAGCCTTGGTCCAGATACGCAGTATTTT. Protein product: CASSLGPDTQYF.

This sequence joins TRBV5-1 and TRBJ2-3, with unresolved D. Per the germline V gene, CDR1 is SGHRS and CDR2 is YFSETQ. Trimming stripped 0 bases from V and 2 bases from J, with 7 bases between. The CDR3 contains 14 residues. The DNA of the CDR3 is TGCGCCAGCAGCTTGGGTAGTCCCACAGATACGCAGTATTTT. Translation gives CASSLGSPTDTQYF.

This chain links TRBV6-5 with TRBJ1-2, with D possibly TRBD1 on 6 matching bases. Germline CDR1 and CDR2: MNHEY and SVGAGI. This CDR3 contains 16 residues. The V gene lost 1 base and the J gene lost 5 bases, with 17 bases spanning the gap. DNA for the CDR3: TGTGCCAGCAGTTACTGGGGGGCTCCCGTCTTATATGGCTACACCTTC. Encoded protein: CASSYWGAPVLYGYTF.

This clone was counted once. The V and J genes are TRBV3-1 (or the pseudogene TRBV3-2) and TRBJ2-5; D tentatively reads TRBD1 or TRBD2 (5 bases each). The germline V and J ends were trimmed by 7 bases and 8 bases, with 17 bases remaining between them. Germline-derived CDR1 and CDR2 are LGHDT and YNNKEL (reference sequence). The CDR3 runs 13 residues. CDR3 loop: CASTRPTGDTQYF. In DNA, the CDR3 is TGTGCCAGCACCCGACCCACCGGGGACACCCAGTACTTC.

The rearrangement uses TRBV28 and TRBJ2-5, with D tentatively TRBD1 (7 bases). The CDR3 length is 16 residues. CDR1 and CDR2 from the germline V gene are MDHEN and SYDVKM. V lost 4 bases and J 5 bases, leaving 20 bases between the germline ends. The CDR3: CASSSPTGIAVETQYF. For the CDR3, the DNA is TGTGCCAGCAGTTCCCCGACAGGGATAGCGGTCGAGACCCAGTACTTC.

This chain links TRBV19 with TRBJ2-1; the match to TRBD1 covers 9 bases. Germline CDR1 reads LNHDA; CDR2 reads SQIVND (reference sequence). J gave up 5 bases and V 9 bases, and 8 bases lay outside the gene matches. The CDR3 totals 14 residues. The CDR3 sequence is CASQDRGWNNEQFF. Written as DNA, the CDR3 is TGTGCCAGCCAAGACAGGGGGTGGAACAATGAGCAGTTCTTC.

The chain joins TRBV2 to TRBJ1-2; 8 bases match TRBD1. V lost 5 bases to trimming and J lost 3 bases; unmatched junction nucleotides: 2. CDR1 and CDR2 from the germline V gene are SNHLY and FYNNEI. CDR3 length equals 13 residues. The CDR3 here is CASSLDRDYGYTF. The CDR3 region has the DNA TGTGCCAGCAGTTTGGACAGGGACTATGGCTACACCTTC.